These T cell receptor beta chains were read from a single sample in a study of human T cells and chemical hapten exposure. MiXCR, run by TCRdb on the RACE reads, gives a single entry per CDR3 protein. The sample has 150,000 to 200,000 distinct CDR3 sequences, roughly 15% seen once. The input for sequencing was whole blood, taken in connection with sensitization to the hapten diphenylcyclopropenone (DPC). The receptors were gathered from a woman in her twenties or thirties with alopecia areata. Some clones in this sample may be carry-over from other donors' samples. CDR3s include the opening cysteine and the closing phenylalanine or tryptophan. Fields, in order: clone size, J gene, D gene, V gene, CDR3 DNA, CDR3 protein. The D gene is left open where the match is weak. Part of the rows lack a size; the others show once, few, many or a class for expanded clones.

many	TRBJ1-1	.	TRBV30	TGTGCCTGGAGGGACGATTGGGGCACTGAAGCTTTCTTT	CAWRDDWGTEAFF
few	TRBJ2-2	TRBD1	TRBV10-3	TGTGCCATGGCCCAGGACAGGGATAACACCGGGGAGCTGTTTTTT	CAMAQDRDNTGELFF
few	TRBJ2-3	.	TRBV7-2	TGTGCCAGCAGCTTCCCGCCTTTGGATACGCAGTATTTT	CASSFPPLDTQYF
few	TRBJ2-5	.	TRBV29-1	TGCAGCGTTGAACCCATGGTCCAAGAGACCCAGTACTTC	CSVEPMVQETQYF
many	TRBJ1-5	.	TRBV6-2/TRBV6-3	TGTGCCAGCAGTTATGTGGGGAATCAGCCCCAGCATTTT	CASSYVGNQPQHF
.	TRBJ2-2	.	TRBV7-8	TGTGCCAGCAGCCCCGGGGGCAGGAACACCGGGGAGCTGTTTTTT	CASSPGGRNTGELFF
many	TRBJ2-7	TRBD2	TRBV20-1	TGCAGTGCTAGCCTGGGACTAGCGGGGAGGGTCGAGCAGTACTTC	CSASLGLAGRVEQYF
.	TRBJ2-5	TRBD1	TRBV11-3	TGTGCCAGCAGCGCCGGGACAGGGGTTGTTTCGGAGACCCAGTACTTC	CASSAGTGVVSETQYF
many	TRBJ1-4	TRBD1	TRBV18	TGTGCCAGCTCACGACAGGGGACTGAAAAACTGTTTTTT	CASSRQGTEKLFF
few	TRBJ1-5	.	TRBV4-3	TGCGCCAGCAGCCAAGACCGGGGCCATCAGCCCCAGCATTTT	CASSQDRGHQPQHF
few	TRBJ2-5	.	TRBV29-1	TGCAGCGTTAGCCAATCGTACCAAGAGACCCAGTACTTC	CSVSQSYQETQYF
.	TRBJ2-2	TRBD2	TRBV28	TGTGCCAGCAGGGATGGGACTAGCGCCTACACCGGGGAGCTGTTTTTT	CASRDGTSAYTGELFF
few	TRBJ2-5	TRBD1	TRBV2	TGTGCCAGCACCGGGACAGGGGGCCAAGAGACCCAGTACTTC	CASTGTGGQETQYF
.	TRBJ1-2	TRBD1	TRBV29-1	TGCAGCGTTAATAAGGACAGGGGGAGAGGCTACACCTTC	CSVNKDRGRGYTF
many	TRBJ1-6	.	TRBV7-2	TGTGCCAGCAGCTTAGCCCTATATTCACCCCTCCACTTT	CASSLALYSPLHF
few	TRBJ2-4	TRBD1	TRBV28	TGTGCCAGCAGTTCGGGGACAGGGAACATTCAGTACTTC	CASSSGTGNIQYF
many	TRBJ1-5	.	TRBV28	TGTGCCAGCACCCCGACGGTCAATCAGCCCCAGCATTTT	CASTPTVNQPQHF
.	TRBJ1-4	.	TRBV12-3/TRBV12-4	TGTGCCAGCAGTTTCCGGGACACCTCGGGAGGGCTGTTTTTT	CASSFRDTSGGLFF
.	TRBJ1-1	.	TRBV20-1	TGCAGTGCTAGTGTCGCGGGATCCACAAACACTGAAGCTTTCTTT	CSASVAGSTNTEAFF
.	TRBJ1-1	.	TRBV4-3	TGCGCCAGCAGCCAAGGAGGGACGGCCAGCACTGAAGCTTTCTTT	CASSQGGTASTEAFF
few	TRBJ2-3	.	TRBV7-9	TGTGCCAGCAGCTCCTATAGACGGGACACAGATACGCAGTATTTT	CASSSYRRDTDTQYF
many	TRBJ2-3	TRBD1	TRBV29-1	TGCAGCGTTGGGGACAGGGAGGTTACGCAGTATTTT	CSVGDREVTQYF
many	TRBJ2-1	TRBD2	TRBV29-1	TGCAGCGCCCGCCTCCTAGCGGGGGGGCCCTCTGAGTTCTTC	CSARLLAGGPSEFF
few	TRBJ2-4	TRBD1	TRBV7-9	TGTGCCAGCAGCTTAAAAGGGACAGGGGACATTCAGTACTTC	CASSLKGTGDIQYF
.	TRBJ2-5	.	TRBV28	TGTGTCACCGAATCAGGGGCCGGAGAGACCCAGTACTTC	CVTESGAGETQYF
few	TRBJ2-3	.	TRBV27	TGTGCCAGCAGTTTCCAGGACTCCACAGATACGCAGTATTTT	CASSFQDSTDTQYF
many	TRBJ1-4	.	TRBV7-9	TGTGCCAGCAGCACATATGCAACTAATGAAAAACTGTTTTTT	CASSTYATNEKLFF
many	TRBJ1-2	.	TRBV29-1	TGCAGCGTTGAAACCGGGTTGGAGTATGGCTACACCTTC	CSVETGLEYGYTF
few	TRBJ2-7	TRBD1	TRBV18	TGTGCCAGCTCACAGTCACAGGGGACATTCTACGAGCAGTACTTC	CASSQSQGTFYEQYF
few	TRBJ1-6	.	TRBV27	TGTGCCAGCAGAAGGCAGGATTCACCCCTCCACTTT	CASRRQDSPLHF
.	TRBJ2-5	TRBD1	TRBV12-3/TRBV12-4	TGTGCCAGCAGTTTTGGGACAGGGGGACGAGAGACCCAGTACTTC	CASSFGTGGRETQYF
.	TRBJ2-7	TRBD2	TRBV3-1	TGTGCCAGCAGCCAAGGCGGGAGGGCGGTCGAGCAGTACTTC	CASSQGGRAVEQYF
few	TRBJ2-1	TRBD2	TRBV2	TGTGCCAGCAGTGATTTAAGAGTGTCTTCTAGCGGGGCCTACAATGAGCAGTTCTTC	CASSDLRVSSSGAYNEQFF
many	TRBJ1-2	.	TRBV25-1	TGTGCCAGCAGTATGCCAGGGGCGAATGGCTACACCTTC	CASSMPGANGYTF
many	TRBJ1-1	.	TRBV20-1	TGCAGTGCTAGTAGGTTCAAGGACAGATTCACATCCAAATCGAACACTGAAGCTTTCTTT	CSASRFKDRFTSKSNTEAFF
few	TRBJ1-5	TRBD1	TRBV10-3	TGTGCCATCAGCGCCGGGACAGGGAGCAATCAGCCCCAGCATTTT	CAISAGTGSNQPQHF
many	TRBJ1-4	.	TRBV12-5	TGTGCTAGTCGACGGAGTAATGAAAAACTGTTTTTT	CASRRSNEKLFF
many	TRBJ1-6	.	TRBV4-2	TGTGCCAGCAGCCAACTCGCCGGGACCAAGAATTCACCCCTCCACTTT	CASSQLAGTKNSPLHF
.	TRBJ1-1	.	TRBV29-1	TGCAGCGTTGAGGATGGAATGAACACTGAAGCTTTCTTT	CSVEDGMNTEAFF
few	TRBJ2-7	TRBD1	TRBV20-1	TGCAGTGCCATGAAACAGGGGGCGAGCGAGCAGTACTTC	CSAMKQGASEQYF
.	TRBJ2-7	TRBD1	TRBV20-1	TGCAGTGCTTCACAGACAGGGGGCGCAGGTACCGAGCAGTACTTC	CSASQTGGAGTEQYF